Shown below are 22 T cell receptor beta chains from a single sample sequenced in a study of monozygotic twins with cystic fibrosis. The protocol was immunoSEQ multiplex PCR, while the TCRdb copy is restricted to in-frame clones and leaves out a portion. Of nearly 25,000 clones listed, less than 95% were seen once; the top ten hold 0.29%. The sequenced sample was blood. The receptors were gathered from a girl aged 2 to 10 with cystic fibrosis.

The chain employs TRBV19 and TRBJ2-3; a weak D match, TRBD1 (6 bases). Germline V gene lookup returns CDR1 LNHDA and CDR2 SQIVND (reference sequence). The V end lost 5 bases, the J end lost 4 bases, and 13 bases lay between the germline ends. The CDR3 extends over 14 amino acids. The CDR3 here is CASSPRQEADTQYF. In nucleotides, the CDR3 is TGTGCCAGTAGTCCCCGACAGGAAGCAGATACGCAGTATTTT.

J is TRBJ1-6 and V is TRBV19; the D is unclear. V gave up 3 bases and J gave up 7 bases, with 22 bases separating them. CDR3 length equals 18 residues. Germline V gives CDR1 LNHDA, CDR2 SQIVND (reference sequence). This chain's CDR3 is CASSILPKRTDGNSPLHF. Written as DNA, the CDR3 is TGTGCCAGTAGTATCTTGCCGAAAAGGACGGACGGGAATTCACCCCTCCACTTT.

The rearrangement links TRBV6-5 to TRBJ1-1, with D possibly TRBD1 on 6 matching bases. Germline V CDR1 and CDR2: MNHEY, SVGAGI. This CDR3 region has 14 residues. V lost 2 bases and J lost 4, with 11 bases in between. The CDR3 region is CASSYRGQSTEAFF. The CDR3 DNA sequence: TGTGCCAGCAGTTACCGTGGACAGTCCACTGAAGCTTTCTTT.

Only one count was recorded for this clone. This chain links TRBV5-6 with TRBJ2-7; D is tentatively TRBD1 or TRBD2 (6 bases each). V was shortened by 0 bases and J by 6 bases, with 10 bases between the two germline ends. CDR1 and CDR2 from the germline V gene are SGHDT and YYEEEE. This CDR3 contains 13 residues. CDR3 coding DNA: TGTGCCAGCAGCTTGGGAGGAGGGGGCGAGCAGTACTTC. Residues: CASSLGGGGEQYF.

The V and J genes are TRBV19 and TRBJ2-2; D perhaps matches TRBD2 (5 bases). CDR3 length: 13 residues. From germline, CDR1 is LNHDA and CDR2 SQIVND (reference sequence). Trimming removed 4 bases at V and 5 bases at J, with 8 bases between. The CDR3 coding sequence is TGTGCCAGTAGTACGGGAACAACCGGGGAGCTGTTTTTT. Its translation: CASSTGTTGELFF.

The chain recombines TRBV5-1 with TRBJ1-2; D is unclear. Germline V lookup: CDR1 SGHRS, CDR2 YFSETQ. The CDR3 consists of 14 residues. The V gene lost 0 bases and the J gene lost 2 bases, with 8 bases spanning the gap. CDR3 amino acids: CASSLAVGNYGYTF. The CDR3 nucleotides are TGCGCCAGCAGCTTGGCCGTAGGAAACTATGGCTACACCTTC. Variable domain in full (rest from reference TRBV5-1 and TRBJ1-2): KAGVTQTPRYLIKTRGQQVTLSCSPISGHRSVSWYQQTPGQGLQFLFEYFSETQRNKGNFPGRFSGRQFSNSRSEMNVSTLELGDSALYLCASSLAVGNYGYTFGSGTRLTVV.

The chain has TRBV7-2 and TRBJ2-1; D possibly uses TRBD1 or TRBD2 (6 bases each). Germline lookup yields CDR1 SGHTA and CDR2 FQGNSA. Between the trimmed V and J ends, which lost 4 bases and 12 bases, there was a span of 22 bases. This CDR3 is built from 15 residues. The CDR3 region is CASSYRWGDTRVQFF. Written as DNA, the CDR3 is TGTGCCAGCAGCTACAGATGGGGGGACACACGGGTGCAGTTCTTC.

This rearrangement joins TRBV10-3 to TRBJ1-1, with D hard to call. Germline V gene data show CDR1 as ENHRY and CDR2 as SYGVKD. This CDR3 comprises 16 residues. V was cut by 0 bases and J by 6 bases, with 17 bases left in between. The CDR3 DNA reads TGTGCCATCAGTGAGTCGAATAAAGGCGCTCTCGCTGAAGCTTTCTTT. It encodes CAISESNKGALAEAFF.

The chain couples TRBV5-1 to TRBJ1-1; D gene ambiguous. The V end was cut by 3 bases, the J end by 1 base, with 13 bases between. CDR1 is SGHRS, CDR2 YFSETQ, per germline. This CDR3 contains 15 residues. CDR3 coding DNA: TGCGCCAGCAGCTCGGAAGAGAAGAAGAACACTGAAGCTTTCTTT. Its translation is CASSSEEKKNTEAFF.

The CDR3 here is CASSAPGTGGHYGYTF. In DNA form, the CDR3 reads TGTGCCAGTAGTGCGCCCGGGACAGGGGGGCACTATGGCTACACCTTC. The rearrangement uses TRBV19 and TRBJ1-2; 11 bases match TRBD1. With V trimmed by 5 bases and J by 3 bases, 8 bases remained unmatched. Germline V gives CDR1 LNHDA, CDR2 SQIVND (reference sequence). There are 16 residues in the CDR3.

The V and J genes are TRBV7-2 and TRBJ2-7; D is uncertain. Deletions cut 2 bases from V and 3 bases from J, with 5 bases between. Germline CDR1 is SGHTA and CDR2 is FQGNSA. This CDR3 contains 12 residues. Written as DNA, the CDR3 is TGTGCCAGCAGCTTAATTGGCTACGAGCAGTACTTC. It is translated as CASSLIGYEQYF.

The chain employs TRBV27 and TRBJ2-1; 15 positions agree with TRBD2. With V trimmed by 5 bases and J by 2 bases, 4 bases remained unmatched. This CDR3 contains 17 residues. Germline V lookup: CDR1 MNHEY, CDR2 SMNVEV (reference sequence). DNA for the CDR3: TGTGCCAGCAGTCGGGGGACTAGCGGGGGGACCTACAATGAGCAGTTCTTC. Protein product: CASSRGTSGGTYNEQFF.

CDR3 in amino acids: CASSYRGLPHQPQHF. CDR3 nucleotide sequence: TGTGCCAGCAGTTACAGGGGGCTCCCCCATCAGCCCCAGCATTTT. The rearrangement uses TRBV28 and TRBJ1-5, with 9 bases matching TRBD1. Germline V gene lookup returns CDR1 MDHEN and CDR2 SYDVKM. With V trimmed by 4 bases and J by 5 bases, 6 bases remained unmatched. This CDR3 is 15 amino acids long.

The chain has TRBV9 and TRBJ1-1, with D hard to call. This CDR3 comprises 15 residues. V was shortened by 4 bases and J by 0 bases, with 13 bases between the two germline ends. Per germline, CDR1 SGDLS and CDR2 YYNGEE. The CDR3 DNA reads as TGTGCCAGCAGCCCTAACGAGGGCATGAACACTGAAGCTTTCTTT. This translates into CASSPNEGMNTEAFF.

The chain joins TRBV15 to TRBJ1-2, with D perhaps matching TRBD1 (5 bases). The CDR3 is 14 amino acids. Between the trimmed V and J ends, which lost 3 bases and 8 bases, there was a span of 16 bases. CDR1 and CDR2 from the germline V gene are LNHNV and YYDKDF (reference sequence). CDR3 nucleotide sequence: TGTGCCACCAGCAGCGACGGACAATTTCGGGGCTACACCTTC. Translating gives CATSSDGQFRGYTF.

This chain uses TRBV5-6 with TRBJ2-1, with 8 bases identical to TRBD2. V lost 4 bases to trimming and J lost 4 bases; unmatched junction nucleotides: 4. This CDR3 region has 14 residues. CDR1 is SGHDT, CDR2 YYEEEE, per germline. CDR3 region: CASSVGLGYNEQFF. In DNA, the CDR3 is TGTGCCAGCAGCGTGGGACTAGGGTACAATGAGCAGTTCTTC.

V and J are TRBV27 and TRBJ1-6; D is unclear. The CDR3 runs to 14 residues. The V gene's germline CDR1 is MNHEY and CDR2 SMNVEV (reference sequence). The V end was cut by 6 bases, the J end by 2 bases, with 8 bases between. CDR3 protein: CASRRITYNSPLHF. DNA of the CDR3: TGTGCCAGCAGGAGGATTACCTATAATTCACCCCTCCACTTT.

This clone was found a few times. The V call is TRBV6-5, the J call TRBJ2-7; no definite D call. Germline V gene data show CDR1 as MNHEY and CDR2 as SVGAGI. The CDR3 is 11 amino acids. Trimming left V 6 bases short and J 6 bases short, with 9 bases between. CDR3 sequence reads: CASSLNSEQYF. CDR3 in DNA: TGTGCCAGCAGCCTGAACTCCGAGCAGTACTTC.

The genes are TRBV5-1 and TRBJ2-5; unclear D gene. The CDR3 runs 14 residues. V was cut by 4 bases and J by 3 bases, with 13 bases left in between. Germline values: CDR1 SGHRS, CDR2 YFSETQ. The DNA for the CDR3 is TGCGCCAGCAGCCGCGCCCAGAAGAAAGAGACCCAGTACTTC. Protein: CASSRAQKKETQYF.

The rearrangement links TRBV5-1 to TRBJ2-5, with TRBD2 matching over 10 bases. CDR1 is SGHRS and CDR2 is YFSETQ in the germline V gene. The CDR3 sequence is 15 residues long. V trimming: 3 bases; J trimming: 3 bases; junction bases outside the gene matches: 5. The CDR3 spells CASSSTGTSEETQYF. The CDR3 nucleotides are TGCGCCAGCAGCTCCACAGGGACTAGCGAAGAGACCCAGTACTTC. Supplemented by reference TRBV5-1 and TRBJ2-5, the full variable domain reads KAGVTQTPRYLIKTRGQQVTLSCSPISGHRSVSWYQQTPGQGLQFLFEYFSETQRNKGNFPGRFSGRQFSNSRSEMNVSTLELGDSALYLCASSSTGTSEETQYFGPGTRLLVL.

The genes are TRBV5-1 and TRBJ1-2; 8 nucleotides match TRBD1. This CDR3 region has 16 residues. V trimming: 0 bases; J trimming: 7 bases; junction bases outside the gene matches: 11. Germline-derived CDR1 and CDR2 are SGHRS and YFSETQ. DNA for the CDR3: TGCGCCAGCAGCTTGGACAGGGGGAGTGAAGTAGGTGGCTACACCTTC. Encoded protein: CASSLDRGSEVGGYTF.

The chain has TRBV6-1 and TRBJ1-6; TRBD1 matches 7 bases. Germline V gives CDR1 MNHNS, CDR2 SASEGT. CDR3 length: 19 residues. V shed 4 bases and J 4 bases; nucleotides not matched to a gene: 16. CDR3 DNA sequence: TGTGCCAGCAGTGTGAAGGGGTTGACAGGGCATGGGTATAATTCACCCCTCCACTTT. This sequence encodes CASSVKGLTGHGYNSPLHF.